The 32 T cell receptor beta chains reported below all come from one sample, sequenced in a study of T-cell reconstitution after alpha-beta-depleted transplantation in children listed by TCRdb under 2016. The library came from PCR. The run used an Illumina HiSeq 2500. TCR libraries were prepared with molecular barcoding, using unique molecular identifiers to normalize TCRbeta repertoire quantification. TCRdb trimmed the raw reads at Q25, called clones with MiXCR and kept productive beta chains. Entries that share a CDR3 protein sequence are merged under the most common genes and DNA. Within this sample are 330,000 or so distinct CDR3 sequences, with 10% of them counted one time only. The ten largest clones capture 7.5% of the sample. The label giving this sample's treatment or condition can be read as: allogeneic hematopoietic cell transplantation with graft depleted of TCRalphabeta T cells and CD19 B cells.

The sample was PBMCs, taken before TCRalphabeta/CD19-depleted stem cell transplant. These receptors were taken from a boy younger than two with acute myeloid leukemia, due to receive a stem cell transplant.

This clonotype was seen a few times. The V and J genes are TRBV5-4 and TRBJ2-7, with D unclear. V gave up 0 bases and J gave up 2 bases, with 6 bases separating them. Germline V gene sequence: CDR1 SGHNT, CDR2 YYREEE (reference sequence). The CDR3 totals 13 residues. CDR3 sequence: CASSLEPTYEQYF. CDR3 nucleotide sequence: TGTGCCAGCAGCTTGGAACCTACCTACGAGCAGTACTTC.

The chain combines TRBV14 with TRBJ1-2, with no clear D. Trimming pared 0 bases from V and 8 bases from J, leaving 13 bases between. Germline lookup yields CDR1 SGHDN and CDR2 FVKESK. The CDR3 covers 14 residues. CDR3 in DNA: TGTGCCAGCAGCCAAGATCGAAGGTTCGGGGGCTACACCTTC. Its translation is CASSQDRRFGGYTF.

This clonotype was seen repeatedly, ten times or more. The V gene is TRBV29-1, the J gene TRBJ2-7, with TRBD1 identical over 8 bases. Losses at the gene ends were 4 bases for V and 0 bases for J; bases not matched to a gene: 2. The CDR3 runs to 13 residues. Germline CDR1 reads SQVTM; CDR2 reads ANQGSEA. The CDR3 DNA sequence: TGCAGCGTTGGGACAGGGAGCTCCTACGAGCAGTACTTC. This encodes CSVGTGSSYEQYF.

This clonotype appeared a few times. One end of the junction fails to match germline, which may point to a read error. The CDR3 is CASRSGLALFHF. CDR3 bases: TGTGCCAGCAGATCGGGACTAGCCCTTTTCCACTTC. This chain connects TRBV12-3 or TRBV12-4 to TRBJ2-1; 9 bases agree with TRBD2. This CDR3 comprises 12 residues.

Many counts were recorded for this clonotype. The genes are TRBV6-2 or TRBV6-3 and TRBJ2-5, with TRBD1 identical over 7 bases. This CDR3 contains 17 residues. J lost 3 bases, V lost 0 bases, and 10 bases had no gene match. The germline V gene has CDR1 MNHEY and CDR2 SVGEGT. The CDR3 spells CASSYSMGLGTEETQYF. Written as DNA, the CDR3 is TGTGCCAGCAGTTACTCGATGGGTCTAGGGACAGAAGAGACCCAGTACTTC.

This clonotype was found many times. The V and J genes are TRBV3-1 and TRBJ2-5; D remains unclear. Germline V gene lookup returns CDR1 LGHDT and CDR2 YNNKEL (reference sequence). CDR3 length: 15 amino acids. V lost 0 bases to trimming and J lost 4 bases, with 12 bases between them. The CDR3: CASSQESRLVETQYF. The DNA for the CDR3 is TGTGCCAGCAGCCAAGAATCCAGGCTCGTAGAGACCCAGTACTTC.

This clonotype has a count of ten or more. This chain connects TRBV24-1 to TRBJ1-2; tentative D call: TRBD1 (5 bases). Germline CDR1 is KGHDR and CDR2 is SFDVKD. V shed 5 bases and J shed 7 bases, with 22 bases lying between them. This CDR3 is built from 16 residues. The CDR3 spells CATSASGRPSLGGYTF. In DNA, the CDR3 is TGTGCCACCAGTGCCTCGGGACGCCCGTCTCTAGGTGGCTACACCTTC.

This clonotype has a handful of counts. The CDR3 DNA reads as TGTGCCAGCACAGGACTAGCCGCGGCCTACGAGCAGTACTTC. It is translated as CASTGLAAAYEQYF. This chain uses TRBV12-3 or TRBV12-4 with TRBJ2-7; 8 bases are shared with TRBD2. V gave up 7 bases and J gave up 2 bases; unmatched junction bases: 7. The CDR3 extends over 14 amino acids.

At least ten counts were recorded for this clonotype. The chain has TRBV9 and TRBJ2-5; a possible D gene is TRBD2 (7 bases). The germline V gene has CDR1 SGDLS and CDR2 YYNGEE. V shed 0 bases and J shed 9 bases, with 9 bases lying between them. This CDR3 contains 12 residues. The CDR3 sequence is CASSVGGGAQYF. In DNA form, the CDR3 reads TGTGCCAGCAGCGTAGGGGGGGGCGCCCAGTACTTC.

This clonotype has a count of ten or more. V gene TRBV7-8 combines with J gene TRBJ1-1, with D perhaps TRBD1 (6 bases). V was clipped by 2 bases and J by 2 bases, with 12 bases between them. The germline gives CDR1 SGHVS, CDR2 FQNEAQ. CDR3 size: 15 residues. The CDR3 nucleotides read TGTGCCAGCAGCTTATATTCGGGACATAACACTGAAGCTTTCTTT. Encoded protein: CASSLYSGHNTEAFF.

In its sample, this clonotype was seen many times. The rearrangement links TRBV28 to TRBJ2-7; TRBD1 matches 9 bases. Trimming removed 7 bases from V and 8 bases from J; junction bases left unmatched: 15. The germline V gene encodes CDR1 MDHEN and CDR2 SYDVKM. The CDR3 loop spans 15 amino acids. CDR3 protein: CASISTATGGWKQYF. CDR3 sequence (DNA): TGTGCCAGCATATCAACCGCGACAGGGGGGTGGAAGCAGTACTTC.

A note on this clonotype: This may come from a read error, since a much larger clone is one base off. This chain uses TRBV7-2 with TRBJ1-5; TRBD2 matches 7 bases. Judging by the DNA end, TRBJ2-3 fits better; the J call may be wrong. From germline, CDR1 is SGHTA and CDR2 FQGNSA. This CDR3 is built from 15 residues. CDR3 sequence: CASSLGDYSYQPQYF. The DNA for the CDR3 is TGTGCCAGCAGCTTGGGGGACTACTCTTATCAGCCCCAGTATTTT.

This clonotype was seen many times. The chain carries TRBV29-1 and TRBJ2-5; D is unresolved. V was shortened by 4 bases and J by 5 bases, with 11 bases between the two germline ends. This CDR3 comprises 12 residues. Germline-derived CDR1 and CDR2 are SQVTM and ANQGSEA. In nucleotides, the CDR3 is TGCAGCGTTGTTGGTAGCTTCGAGACCCAGTACTTC. Its translation is CSVVGSFETQYF.

This clonotype was detected ten times or more. This chain uses TRBV18 with TRBJ1-2; TRBD1 might be the D (5 bases). The germline V gene has CDR1 KGHSH and CDR2 LQKENI. Trimming cost V 3 bases and J 3 bases, with 14 bases left between them. CDR3 length: 15 amino acids. CDR3 in DNA: TGTGCCAGCTCACCGACAGCGAATTCTTACTATGGCTACACCTTC. This sequence encodes CASSPTANSYYGYTF.

This sequence joins TRBV7-8 and TRBJ2-5; TRBD1 is a possible D gene (5 bases). Germline CDR1 reads SGHVS; CDR2 reads FQNEAQ. This CDR3 region has 14 residues. Trimming stripped 2 bases from V and 4 bases from J, with 11 bases between. The CDR3 DNA sequence: TGTGCCAGCAGCTTAATCCCCCAGGGAGAGACCCAGTACTTC. This codes for CASSLIPQGETQYF.

This clonotype has a count of ten or more. The V and J genes are TRBV7-3 and TRBJ2-1; no clear D gene. V lost 5 bases and J 6 bases, leaving 8 bases between the germline ends. CDR1 is SGHTA and CDR2 is FQGTGA in the germline V gene. This CDR3 contains 12 residues. Here the CDR3 reads CASSLGSNEQFF. In nucleotides, the CDR3 is TGTGCCAGCAGCCTGGGGTCCAATGAGCAGTTCTTC.

This clonotype was seen at least ten times. The V and J genes are TRBV6-5 and TRBJ1-6; tentative D call: TRBD1 (5 bases). CDR3 length: 16 amino acids. Looked up from germline, CDR1 is MNHEY and CDR2 is SVGAGI. Trimming cost V 2 bases and J 2 bases, with 10 bases left between them. Written as DNA, the CDR3 is TGTGCCAGCAGTTACGGGTGGGGCCCCTATAATTCACCCCTCCACTTT. Translation gives CASSYGWGPYNSPLHF.

This clonotype was counted at least ten times. CDR3 in amino acids: CASSTGTGYDEQFF. Written as DNA, the CDR3 is TGCGCCAGCAGCACAGGGACAGGGTACGATGAGCAGTTCTTC. This chain links TRBV5-1 with TRBJ2-1; 9 positions match TRBD1. The CDR3 sequence is 14 residues long. Germline assignment: CDR1 SGHRS and CDR2 YFSETQ. With V trimmed by 4 bases and J by 8 bases, 7 bases remained unmatched.

In this sample, this clonotype turned up a few times. The chain employs TRBV16 and TRBJ2-4, with 9 bases fitting TRBD2. The CDR3 is made up of 22 amino acids. V lost 0 bases to trimming and J lost 0 bases; unmatched junction nucleotides: 18. Germline V gene data show CDR1 as KGHSY and CDR2 as FQNENV. CDR3 bases: TGTGCCAGCAGCCAATCAAAGGCCTGGGGCGGGAGGGCCTGGGGAGCCAAAAACATTCAGTACTTC. It codes for CASSQSKAWGGRAWGAKNIQYF.

This clonotype was picked up many times. The V call is TRBV7-2, the J call TRBJ2-1; D is unclear. The germline V gene encodes CDR1 SGHTA and CDR2 FQGNSA. CDR3 length: 15 amino acids. The ends were cut back, 4 bases at V and 0 bases at J, with 10 bases in the middle. CDR3 DNA: TGTGCCAGCAGCTACACCTTGAGCTCCTACAATGAGCAGTTCTTC. Translation: CASSYTLSSYNEQFF.

This clonotype showed up just a few times. The chain employs TRBV11-2 and TRBJ2-1; a weak D match, TRBD2 (6 bases). The V and J ends lost 5 bases and 2 bases respectively, with 25 bases between them. The CDR3 covers 19 residues. Germline V lookup: CDR1 SGHAT, CDR2 FQNNGV. DNA of the CDR3: TGTGCCAGCAGCCAAGGGGCGGGAACTCGGGATTGGGCCTACAATGAGCAGTTCTTC. Encoded protein: CASSQGAGTRDWAYNEQFF.

This clonotype was observed a handful of times. The rearrangement uses TRBV9 and TRBJ2-1, with 8 nucleotides matching TRBD1. V shed 0 bases, J shed 0 bases, and the junction held 2 bases outside the gene matches. CDR1 and CDR2 from the germline V gene are SGDLS and YYNGEE. The CDR3 sequence is 16 residues long. CDR3 nucleotides: TGTGCCAGCAGCGTAGTGGGGACAGGCTCCTACAATGAGCAGTTCTTC. Translated: CASSVVGTGSYNEQFF.

J is TRBJ2-1 and V is TRBV7-2, with D unclear. This CDR3 has 11 amino acids. Trimming took 3 bases from V and 6 from J, leaving 3 bases between them. The germline V gene encodes CDR1 SGHTA and CDR2 FQGNSA. In DNA form, the CDR3 reads TGTGCCAGCAGCTTTCCCAATGAGCAGTTCTTC. It specifies CASSFPNEQFF.

The chain links TRBV15 to TRBJ2-7; the match to TRBD1 covers 7 bases. The junction had 1 base not matched to a gene; V was cut back by 1 base and J by 1 base. The germline V gene has CDR1 LNHNV and CDR2 YYDKDF (reference sequence). The CDR3 extends over 14 amino acids. The CDR3 DNA follows: TGTGCCACCAGCAGAGTGACAGGGTCCTACGAGCAGTACTTC. Translated: CATSRVTGSYEQYF.

V gene TRBV7-9 combines with J gene TRBJ2-4; D unresolved. The CDR3 has 13 residues. The V gene's germline CDR1 is SEHNR and CDR2 FQNEAQ (reference sequence). Trimming cost V 5 bases and J 6 bases, with 11 bases left between them. The CDR3 coding sequence is TGTGCCAGCAGCCACGGGCTAGGAAACATTCAGTACTTC. Its protein is CASSHGLGNIQYF.

The sample holds a few counts of this clonotype. This rearrangement joins TRBV7-9 to TRBJ2-3; the D gene is possibly TRBD1 (5 bases). CDR1 is SEHNR and CDR2 is FQNEAQ in the germline V gene (reference sequence). V was shortened by 7 bases and J by 4 bases, with 18 bases between the two germline ends. This CDR3 contains 15 residues. CDR3 nucleotides: TGTGCCAGCATCGACTGGGGCAACAACCCAGATACGCAGTATTTT. Translation: CASIDWGNNPDTQYF.

This clonotype was recorded at least ten times. The chain joins TRBV9 to TRBJ2-7, with 10 bases aligning to TRBD2. This CDR3 is built from 15 residues. From germline, CDR1 is SGDLS and CDR2 YYNGEE. Unmatched junction bases numbered 2, after V lost 0 bases and J lost 2 bases. The CDR3 reads CASSVASGGPYEQYF. DNA of the CDR3: TGTGCCAGCAGCGTAGCTAGCGGGGGACCCTACGAGCAGTACTTC.

In its sample, this clonotype was seen many times. This chain links TRBV25-1 with TRBJ2-7, with 8 bases lining up with TRBD2. V gave up 5 bases and J gave up 5 bases; unmatched junction bases: 11. CDR3 length: 15 amino acids. Germline lookup yields CDR1 MGHDK and CDR2 SYGVNS. Written as DNA, the CDR3 is TGTGCCAGCAGTCCTACTAGCGGTCTAAAGGACGAGCAGTACTTC. This encodes CASSPTSGLKDEQYF.

There are many counts of this clonotype. The chain recombines TRBV7-3 with TRBJ2-3, with 11 bases that match TRBD2. The CDR3 sequence is 16 residues long. After removal of 0 bases from V and 5 bases from J, the junction contained 4 bases not matched to a gene. CDR1 SGHTA and CDR2 FQGTGA come from the germline V gene. As DNA, the CDR3 is TGTGCCAGCAGCTTAACCCTAGCGGGGGGAGGAGATACGCAGTATTTT. Residues: CASSLTLAGGGDTQYF.

Ten or more counts support this clonotype. The V and J genes are TRBV29-1 and TRBJ2-1, with 11 bases fitting TRBD2. CDR3 size: 13 residues. Germline CDR1 reads SQVTM; CDR2 reads ANQGSEA. The trim removed 7 bases at V and 4 bases at J, leaving 3 bases unmatched. The CDR3, as DNA: TGCAGCGACACTAGCGGGAGTTACAATGAGCAGTTCTTC. Translated: CSDTSGSYNEQFF.

This chain uses TRBV11-2 with TRBJ2-3, with D hard to call. The ends were cut back, 0 bases at V and 7 bases at J, with 8 bases in the middle. The CDR3 length is 13 residues. Germline CDR1 and CDR2: SGHAT and FQNNGV. The chain's CDR3 is CASSLDQAYTQYF. CDR3 nucleotide sequence: TGTGCCAGCAGCTTAGATCAGGCCTATACGCAGTATTTT.

In its sample, this clonotype was seen many times. The chain carries TRBV7-3 and TRBJ1-5; 7 nucleotides line up with TRBD1. CDR3 length: 17 residues. V shed 1 base and J 4 bases; nucleotides not matched to a gene: 10. The germline V gene encodes CDR1 SGHTA and CDR2 FQGTGA. CDR3 in amino acids: CASSLIEGTAINQPQHF. The CDR3, as DNA: TGTGCCAGCAGCTTAATCGAAGGGACAGCAATAAATCAGCCCCAGCATTTT. The complete variable domain, with remaining parts taken from reference TRBV7-3 and TRBJ1-5, reads GAGVSQTPSNKVTEKGKYVELRCDPISGHTALYWYRQSLGQGPEFLIYFQGTGAADDSGLPNDRFFAVRPEGSVSTLKIQRTERGDSAVYLCASSLIEGTAINQPQHFGDGTRLSIL.